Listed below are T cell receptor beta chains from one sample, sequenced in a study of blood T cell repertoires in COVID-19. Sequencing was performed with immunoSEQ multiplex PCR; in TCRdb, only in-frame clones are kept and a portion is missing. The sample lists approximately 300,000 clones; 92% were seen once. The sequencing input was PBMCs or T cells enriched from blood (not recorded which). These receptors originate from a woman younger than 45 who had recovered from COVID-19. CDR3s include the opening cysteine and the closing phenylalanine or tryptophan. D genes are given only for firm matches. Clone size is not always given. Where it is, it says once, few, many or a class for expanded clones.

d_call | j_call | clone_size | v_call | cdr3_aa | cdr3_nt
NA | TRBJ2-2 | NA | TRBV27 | CASSLRLYTGELFF | TGTGCCAGCAGTTTAAGACTGTACACCGGGGAGCTGTTTTTT
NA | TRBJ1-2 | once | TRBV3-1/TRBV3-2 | CASSQWETNGYTF | TGTGCCAGCAGCCAATGGGAGACCAATGGCTACACCTTC
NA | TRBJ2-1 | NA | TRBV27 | CASSETTSSYNEQFF | TGTGCCAGCAGCGAAACGACTAGCTCCTACAATGAGCAGTTCTTC
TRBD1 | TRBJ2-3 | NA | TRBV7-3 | CASRPGQGTDTQYF | TGTGCCAGCAGACCGGGACAGGGAACAGATACGCAGTATTTT
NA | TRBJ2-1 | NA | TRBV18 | CASSVRLLEQFF | TGTGCCAGCTCAGTACGACTACTTGAGCAGTTCTTC
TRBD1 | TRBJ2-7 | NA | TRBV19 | CASSDQGARFEQYF | TGTGCCAGTAGTGACCAGGGGGCGCGCTTCGAGCAGTACTTC
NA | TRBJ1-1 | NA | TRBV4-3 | CASSHNLRGTEAFF | TGCGCCAGCAGCCACAATCTCCGGGGCACTGAAGCTTTCTTT
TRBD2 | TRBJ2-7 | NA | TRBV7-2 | CASSFGGGPAYEQYF | TGTGCCAGCAGCTTCGGGGGGGGGCCTGCCTACGAGCAGTACTTC
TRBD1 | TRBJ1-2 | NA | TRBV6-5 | CASGETGGAHGYTF | TGTGCCAGCGGCGAGACAGGGGGTGCCCATGGCTACACCTTC
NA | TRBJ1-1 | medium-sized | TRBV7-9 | CASSPGGTEAFF | TGTGCCAGCAGCCCCGGGGGCACTGAAGCTTTCTTT
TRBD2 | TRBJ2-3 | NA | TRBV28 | CASTEGGADTQYF | TGTGCCAGCACGGAGGGAGGGGCAGATACGCAGTATTTT
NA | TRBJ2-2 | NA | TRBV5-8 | CASSPDINSGELFF | TGTGCCAGCAGCCCCGACATTAACTCCGGGGAGCTGTTTTTT
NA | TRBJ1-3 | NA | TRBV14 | CASSQGAGNTIYF | TGTGCCAGCAGCCAGGGGGCCGGAAACACCATATATTTT
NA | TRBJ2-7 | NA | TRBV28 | CASSSHLSGSYEQYF | TGTGCCAGCAGTTCCCATCTCAGCGGCTCCTACGAGCAGTACTTC
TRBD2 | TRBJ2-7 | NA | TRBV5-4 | CASAPGGGEQYF | TGTGCCAGCGCCCCGGGGGGTGGCGAGCAGTACTTC
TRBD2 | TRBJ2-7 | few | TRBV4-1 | CASSQLGLAGAPLEQYF | TGCGCCAGCAGCCAGCTGGGACTAGCGGGGGCCCCCCTGGAGCAGTACTTC
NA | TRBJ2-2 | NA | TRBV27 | CASSSSGVGAGELFF | TGTGCCAGCAGTTCCTCAGGGGTTGGGGCCGGGGAGCTGTTTTTT
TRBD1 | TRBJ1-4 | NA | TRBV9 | CASSATGDATNEKLFF | TGTGCCAGCAGCGCCACAGGGGATGCAACTAATGAAAAACTGTTTTTT
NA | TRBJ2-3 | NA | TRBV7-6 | CASSLTGSSTDTQYF | TGTGCCAGCAGCTTAACCGGTTCTAGCACAGATACGCAGTATTTT
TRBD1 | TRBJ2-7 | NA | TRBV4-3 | CASSLGQGAYEQYF | TGCGCCAGCAGCCTGGGACAGGGGGCCTACGAGCAGTACTTC
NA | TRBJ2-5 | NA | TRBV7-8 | CASSIGHRQETQYF | TGTGCCAGCAGCATCGGACACAGACAAGAGACCCAGTACTTC
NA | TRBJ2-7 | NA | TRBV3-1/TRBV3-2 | CASSQQGRDEQYF | TGTGCCAGCAGCCAACAGGGTCGAGACGAGCAGTACTTC
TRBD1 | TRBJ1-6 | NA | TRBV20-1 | CSATGQGPLHF | TGCAGTGCCACGGGACAGGGGCCCCTCCACTTT
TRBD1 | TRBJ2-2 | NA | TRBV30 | CARGTGAGELFF | TGTGCCCGAGGGACAGGGGCCGGGGAGCTGTTTTTT
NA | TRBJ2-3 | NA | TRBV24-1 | CATSDDNTDTQYF | TGTGCCACCAGTGATGACAACACAGATACGCAGTATTTT
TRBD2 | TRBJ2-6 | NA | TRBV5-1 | CASSLVASGSVYVDSGANVLTF | TGCGCCAGCAGCTTGGTCGCTAGCGGGAGTGTGTACGTAGACTCTGGGGCCAACGTCCTGACTTTC
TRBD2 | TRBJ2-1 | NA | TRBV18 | CASSPPPGGNEQFF | TGTGCCAGCTCACCACCCCCGGGGGGGAATGAGCAGTTCTTC
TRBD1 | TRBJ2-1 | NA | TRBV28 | CASSLLGGQGAREQFF | TGTGCCAGCAGTTTATTAGGGGGACAGGGGGCCCGGGAGCAGTTCTTC
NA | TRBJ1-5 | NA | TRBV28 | CASSLWAMGNQPQHF | TGTGCCAGCAGTTTATGGGCAATGGGCAATCAGCCCCAGCATTTT
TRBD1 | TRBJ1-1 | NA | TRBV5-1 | CASSLAGTGGEGTEAFF | TGCGCCAGCAGCTTGGCAGGGACAGGGGGCGAGGGCACTGAAGCTTTCTTT
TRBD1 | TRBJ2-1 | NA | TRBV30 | CAWRRQGSSYNEQFF | TGTGCCTGGCGTCGACAGGGGAGCTCCTACAATGAGCAGTTCTTC
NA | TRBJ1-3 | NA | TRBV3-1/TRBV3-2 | CASSQVGAGGSSGNTIYF | TGTGCCAGCAGCCAAGTTGGGGCGGGCGGGAGCTCTGGAAACACCATATATTTT
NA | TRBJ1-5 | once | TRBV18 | CASSPMMTVSNQPQHF | TGTGCCAGCTCACCCATGATGACAGTTAGCAATCAGCCCCAGCATTTT
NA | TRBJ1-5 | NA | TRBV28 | CASSFSQGTSNQPQHF | TGTGCCAGCAGTTTCTCACAGGGCACCAGCAATCAGCCCCAGCATTTT
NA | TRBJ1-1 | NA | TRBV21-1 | CASKRTGDITEAFF | TGTGCCAGCAAGAGGACAGGGGATATCACTGAAGCTTTCTTT
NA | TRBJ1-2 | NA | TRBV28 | CASSLGQNYGYTF | TGTGCCAGCAGTTTGGGGCAGAACTATGGCTACACCTTC
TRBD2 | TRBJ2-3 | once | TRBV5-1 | CASTPPTSGATDTQYF | TGCGCCAGCACCCCCCCCACTAGCGGAGCCACAGATACGCAGTATTTT
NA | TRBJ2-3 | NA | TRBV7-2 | CASSQLAGSTQYF | TGTGCCAGCAGCCAACTGGCGGGAAGTACGCAGTATTTT
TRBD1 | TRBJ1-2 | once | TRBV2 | CASSYDRVNYGYTF | TGTGCCAGCAGTTACGACAGGGTTAACTATGGCTACACCTTC
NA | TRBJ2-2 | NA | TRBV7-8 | CASSSPYTGELFF | TGTGCCAGCAGCTCCCCCTACACCGGGGAGCTGTTTTTT
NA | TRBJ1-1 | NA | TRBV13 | CASSLTVEAFF | TGTGCCAGCAGTTTGACAGTTGAAGCTTTCTTT